Shown below are 17 T cell receptor beta chains from a single sample sequenced in a study of shared clonotypes between healthy human individuals. The protocol was immunoSEQ multiplex PCR, while the TCRdb copy is restricted to in-frame clones and leaves out a portion. There are 550,000 to 700,000 clones in the sample; 73% occur only once, and 1.5% to 2% lies in the top ten. Sample: memory CD4+ T cells sorted from blood. Subset: CD45RA-negative fraction. The receptors originated from a woman aged 25 to 39 in good health.

The V and J genes are TRBV7-3 and TRBJ2-2; D is perhaps TRBD2 (6 bases). Deletions cut 0 bases from V and 6 bases from J, with 14 bases between. Germline CDR1 is SGHTA and CDR2 is FQGTGA. The CDR3 loop spans 16 amino acids. Written as DNA, the CDR3 is TGTGCCAGCAGCTTAACGGGGGGAGCCCAGCCCGGGGAGCTGTTTTTT. It specifies CASSLTGGAQPGELFF. The full variable domain, completed using reference TRBV7-3 and TRBJ2-2, is GAGVSQTPSNKVTEKGKYVELRCDPISGHTALYWYRQSLGQGPEFLIYFQGTGAADDSGLPNDRFFAVRPEGSVSTLKIQRTERGDSAVYLCASSLTGGAQPGELFFGEGSRLTVL.

The chain carries TRBV10-3 and TRBJ1-3; a weak D match, TRBD1 (5 bases). The V gene lost 3 bases and the J gene lost 4 bases, with 16 bases spanning the gap. The CDR3 spans 16 residues. In germline, CDR1 is ENHRY, CDR2 SYGVKD. The CDR3 sequence: CAISEGHPRSGNTIYF. The CDR3 DNA follows: TGTGCCATCAGTGAAGGACACCCAAGGTCGGGAAACACCATATATTTT.

This clone was seen more than once but under ten times. The chain has TRBV7-6 and TRBJ2-3; the D gene could be TRBD1 or TRBD2 (5 bases each). Looked up from germline, CDR1 is SGHVS and CDR2 is FNYEAQ. The CDR3 consists of 15 residues. V lost 2 bases to trimming and J lost 2 bases, with 11 bases between them. This chain's CDR3 is CASSLPYGATDTQYF. CDR3 coding DNA: TGTGCCAGCAGCTTACCCTACGGGGCCACAGATACGCAGTATTTT.

This clone appeared a single time. The chain uses TRBV5-1 and TRBJ1-3; D unclear. The CDR3 covers 14 residues. V shed 2 bases and J shed 0 bases, with 6 bases lying between them. Looked up from germline, CDR1 is SGHRS and CDR2 is YFSETQ. The CDR3 bases are TGCGCCAGCAGCTTAGGACCCTCTGGAAACACCATATATTTT. Its protein is CASSLGPSGNTIYF.

This clone occurred once. This sequence joins TRBV28 and TRBJ2-1; TRBD1 aligns across 9 bases. Germline assignment: CDR1 MDHEN and CDR2 SYDVKM. The length of the CDR3 is 14 residues. Germline trimming cut 5 bases from V and 9 bases from J; bases unmatched to any gene: 8. Here the CDR3 reads CASSTRQGVFEQFF. CDR3 nucleotide sequence: TGTGCCAGCAGTACTCGACAGGGGGTGTTTGAGCAGTTCTTC.

The V and J genes are TRBV5-1 and TRBJ1-3; D is uncertain. With 0 bases removed from V and 4 bases from J, the gap between germline ends came to 2 bases. The CDR3 length is 12 residues. In germline, CDR1 is SGHRS, CDR2 YFSETQ. CDR3 loop: CASSLEGNTIYF. In DNA, the CDR3 is TGCGCCAGCAGCTTGGAAGGAAACACCATATATTTT.

This chain connects TRBV5-1 to TRBJ1-2, with D unclear. V was trimmed by 0 bases and J by 7 bases, leaving 16 bases between them. This CDR3 is 15 amino acids long. The V gene's germline CDR1 is SGHRS and CDR2 YFSETQ. The CDR3 DNA sequence: TGCGCCAGCAGCTTGGAAGGGCCAGGTTCGGGTGGCTACACCTTC. As protein: CASSLEGPGSGGYTF.

V and J are TRBV27 and TRBJ1-2, with D possibly matching TRBD1 (5 bases). CDR1 and CDR2 from the germline V gene are MNHEY and SMNVEV (reference sequence). The V end was cut by 3 bases, the J end by 6 bases, with 11 bases between. CDR3 length: 13 residues. CDR3 amino acids: CASSLGEGNGYTF. The CDR3 DNA follows: TGTGCCAGCAGTTTGGGGGAGGGCAATGGCTACACCTTC.

The J gene is TRBJ2-1, the V gene TRBV9; D possibly uses TRBD1 or TRBD2 (5 bases each). This CDR3 comprises 14 residues. The germline CDR1 and CDR2 sequences are SGDLS and YYNGEE. Deletions cut 3 bases from V and 5 bases from J, with 12 bases between. DNA for the CDR3: TGTGCCAGCAGCGCGAGGGGTTGGCACAATGAGCAGTTCTTC. This encodes CASSARGWHNEQFF.

V is TRBV29-1 and J is TRBJ1-1, with D uncertain. Trimming shortened V by 4 bases and J by 11 bases, and 11 bases separated the two germline ends. The CDR3 loop spans 10 amino acids. The germline V gene has CDR1 SQVTM and CDR2 ANQGSEA. CDR3 amino acids: CSVADGRAFF. The CDR3 DNA is TGCAGCGTTGCCGACGGCAGGGCTTTCTTT. Full variable domain (outside the CDR3, taken from reference TRBV29-1 and TRBJ1-1): SAVISQKPSRDICQRGTSLTIQCQVDSQVTMMFWYRQQPGQSLTLIATANQGSEATYESGFVIDKFPISRPNLTFSTLTVSNMSPEDSSIYLCSVADGRAFFGQGTRLTVV.

The chain couples TRBV6-8 to TRBJ2-1; TRBD2 agrees at 8 bases. The trim removed 6 bases at V and 0 bases at J, leaving 7 bases unmatched. CDR3 length: 16 residues. CDR1 is MNHGY, CDR2 SAAAGT, per germline. DNA for the CDR3: TGTGCCAGCAGGAAACTAGCGGTGAGCTCCTACAATGAGCAGTTCTTC. The encoded protein is CASRKLAVSSYNEQFF.

The chain has TRBV6-6 and TRBJ2-7; no definite D call. This CDR3 spans 13 amino acids. The germline V and J ends were trimmed by 6 bases and 4 bases, with 13 bases remaining between them. The V gene's germline CDR1 is MNHNY and CDR2 SVGAGI (reference sequence). The CDR3 DNA follows: TGTGCCAGCAGGGAACCGGGCCCTTACGAGCAGTACTTC. Protein: CASREPGPYEQYF.

V and J are TRBV28 and TRBJ2-3, with TRBD2 matching 10 bases. Germline CDR1 reads MDHEN; CDR2 reads SYDVKM. CDR3 size: 18 residues. V lost 5 bases, J lost 3 bases, and 14 bases stayed unmatched. The CDR3 DNA reads as TGTGCCAGCAGTAGCCCGGGGAGCGGGAGGGCCTTTACAGATACGCAGTATTTT. It encodes CASSSPGSGRAFTDTQYF. Using reference TRBV28 and TRBJ2-3 for the parts outside the CDR3, the full variable domain is DVKVTQSSRYLVKRTGEKVFLECVQDMDHENMFWYRQDPGLGLRLIYFSYDVKMKEKGDIPEGYSVSREKKERFSLILESASTNQTSMYLCASSSPGSGRAFTDTQYFGPGTRLTVL.

This clone was seen at least ten times. The chain is built from TRBV7-9 and TRBJ2-1; TRBD2 matches at 11 bases. The trim removed 4 bases at V and 3 bases at J, leaving 8 bases unmatched. The CDR3 is made up of 17 amino acids. CDR1 is SEHNR, CDR2 FQNEAQ, per germline (reference sequence). The CDR3 is CASSSGLAEAGYNEQFF. CDR3 in DNA: TGTGCCAGCAGCTCGGGACTAGCGGAAGCGGGCTACAATGAGCAGTTCTTC.

The gene calls are TRBV6-5 and TRBJ1-5; D ambiguous. The germline V gene has CDR1 MNHEY and CDR2 SVGAGI. This CDR3 has 14 residues. V shed 8 bases and J shed 0 bases, with 11 bases lying between them. Here the CDR3 reads CASCRDTSNQPQHF. DNA of the CDR3: TGTGCCAGCTGCCGCGACACTAGCAATCAGCCCCAGCATTTT.

The CDR3 loop is CASRPPSGSGYGYTF. In nucleotides, the CDR3 is TGTGCCAGCAGACCCCCCTCGGGCTCCGGATATGGCTACACCTTC. The chain carries TRBV28 and TRBJ1-2; D not resolved. The CDR3 totals 15 residues. Germline V CDR1 and CDR2: MDHEN, SYDVKM. Trimming stripped 6 bases from V and 5 bases from J, with 19 bases between.

The chain employs TRBV7-6 and TRBJ2-1, with 10 bases lining up with TRBD2. In germline, CDR1 is SGHVS, CDR2 FNYEAQ. There are 15 residues in the CDR3. V lost 3 bases to trimming and J lost 7 bases; unmatched junction nucleotides: 6. CDR3 bases: TGTGCCAGCAGCTTGCTAGCGGGAGCCCTGAATGAGCAGTTCTTC. Translation gives CASSLLAGALNEQFF.